The rows below give T cell receptor beta chains drawn from one sample of a study of blood T cell repertoires in COVID-19. Using immunoSEQ multiplex PCR, the repertoire was profiled, and TCRdb retains in-frame clones only, with some absent. The sample contains roughly 96,000 clones, 81% of which appear only once. The sample comprised peripheral blood. These receptors all come from a man between 60 and 75 years old with acute or convalescent COVID-19. Both conserved end residues are part of each CDR3. D genes are given only for firm matches. Not every row has a clone size; where given, it reads once, few, many or a size class.

size,V,D,J,CDR3,DNA
-,TRBV14,-,TRBJ2-1,CASSQGAGFSYNEQFF,TGTGCCAGCAGCCAAGGCGCGGGGTTCTCCTACAATGAGCAGTTCTTC
-,TRBV5-1,TRBD2,TRBJ2-5,CASRPGLAGETQYF,TGCGCCAGCAGACCCGGACTAGCGGGAGAGACCCAGTACTTC
-,TRBV4-1,-,TRBJ1-2,CASSQLTSGFYGYTF,TGCGCCAGCAGCCAATTAACTAGTGGCTTCTATGGCTACACCTTC
-,TRBV6-4,TRBD2,TRBJ2-3,CASSDISGGPDTQYF,TGTGCCAGCAGTGACATTAGCGGGGGACCAGATACGCAGTATTTT
-,TRBV10-2,TRBD2,TRBJ2-5,CASSRSGNQETQYF,TGCGCCAGCAGTAGAAGCGGGAACCAAGAGACCCAGTACTTC
-,TRBV3-1/TRBV3-2,-,TRBJ1-2,CASSQWTDNYGYTF,TGTGCCAGCAGCCAATGGACAGACAACTATGGCTACACCTTC
once,TRBV9,-,TRBJ2-2,CASSVVEARFTGELFF,TGTGCCAGCAGCGTAGTGGAGGCGAGGTTCACCGGGGAGCTGTTTTTT
few,TRBV5-4,-,TRBJ2-5,CASSLVREETQYF,TGTGCCAGCAGCTTGGTGAGGGAAGAGACCCAGTACTTC
-,TRBV24-1,TRBD2,TRBJ2-1,CATSDTKLAGGLANEQFF,TGTGCCACCAGTGATACTAAGCTAGCGGGAGGGTTAGCGAATGAGCAGTTCTTC
few,TRBV24-1,TRBD1,TRBJ1-5,CATSDSRTGDSNQPQHF,TGTGCCACCAGTGATTCTCGGACAGGGGATAGCAATCAGCCCCAGCATTTT
-,TRBV7-8,-,TRBJ2-3,CASSLDRGSTDTQYF,TGTGCCAGCAGCTTGGACCGGGGGAGCACAGATACGCAGTATTTT
-,TRBV28,-,TRBJ1-2,CASSSSGMDYGYTF,TGTGCCAGCAGTTCATCAGGGATGGACTATGGCTACACCTTC
-,TRBV4-1,TRBD1,TRBJ2-2,CASSQDKWTGNTGELFF,TGCGCCAGCAGCCAAGATAAGTGGACAGGGAACACCGGGGAGCTGTTTTTT
-,TRBV9,TRBD2,TRBJ2-5,CASSPGTSGSWKTQYF,TGTGCCAGCAGCCCCGGGACTAGCGGGAGTTGGAAGACCCAGTACTTC
-,TRBV19,TRBD1,TRBJ1-1,CASLQGDRDTEAFF,TGTGCCAGCCTTCAGGGGGACAGGGACACTGAAGCTTTCTTT
-,TRBV3-1/TRBV3-2,-,TRBJ1-4,CASSQEGLHNEKLFF,TGTGCCAGCAGCCAAGAGGGACTGCATAATGAAAAACTGTTTTTT
-,TRBV7-2,-,TRBJ2-1,CASSLAVSYNEQFF,TGTGCCAGCAGCTTGGCAGTATCCTACAATGAGCAGTTCTTC
-,TRBV6-2/TRBV6-3,-,TRBJ2-2,CASSLEGRQGVTGELFF,TGTGCCAGCAGTTTGGAGGGTAGGCAGGGGGTGACCGGGGAGCTGTTTTTT
-,TRBV7-3,TRBD2,TRBJ2-5,CASSLGLAEQETQYF,TGTGCCAGCAGCTTAGGACTAGCGGAACAAGAGACCCAGTACTTC
-,TRBV6-1,TRBD1,TRBJ1-2,CASSGGGTGRSRLEGYTF,TGTGCCAGCAGTGGTGGTGGGACAGGGCGAAGTCGATTGGAAGGCTACACCTTC
-,TRBV10-3,-,TRBJ1-6,CAISGGGAGVSPLHF,TGTGCCATCAGTGGGGGGGGCGCGGGAGTTTCACCCCTCCACTTT
-,TRBV6-5,TRBD2,TRBJ2-5,CASGLAGRRETQYF,TGTGCCAGCGGGCTAGCGGGAAGGAGAGAGACCCAGTACTTC
-,TRBV6-4,-,TRBJ2-1,CASSDSPETSYNEQFF,TGTGCCAGCAGTGACTCCCCGGAGACCTCCTACAATGAGCAGTTCTTC
-,TRBV18,-,TRBJ1-1,CASSPRGSMNTEAFF,TGTGCCAGCTCACCAAGGGGATCCATGAACACTGAAGCTTTCTTT
-,TRBV4-2,TRBD2,TRBJ2-1,CASSQLAGGKHEQFF,TGTGCCAGCAGCCAGTTAGCGGGGGGAAAGCATGAGCAGTTCTTC
-,TRBV6-2/TRBV6-3,-,TRBJ1-1,CASSQPGDTEAFF,TGTGCCAGCAGCCAACCCGGGGACACTGAAGCTTTCTTT
-,TRBV18,-,TRBJ2-1,CASSPPASGNEQFF,TGTGCCAGCTCACCCCCAGCGTCCGGCAATGAGCAGTTCTTC
-,TRBV9,TRBD2,TRBJ2-7,CASSASGGVSQQYF,TGTGCCAGCAGCGCAAGTGGGGGGGTAAGTCAGCAGTACTTC
-,TRBV14,-,TRBJ1-1,CASSPAARGFLEAFF,TGTGCCAGCAGCCCCGCCGCGAGGGGGTTCTTGGAAGCTTTCTTT
-,TRBV3-1/TRBV3-2,TRBD2,TRBJ2-3,CASSQRFSGDTQYF,TGTGCCAGCAGCCAACGGTTTAGCGGGGATACGCAGTATTTT
-,TRBV12-3/TRBV12-4,-,TRBJ2-4,CASSLLGAGIQYF,TGTGCCAGCAGTTTGCTGGGGGCAGGCATTCAGTACTTC
-,TRBV10-3,TRBD1,TRBJ1-1,CAISTGQGEGAFF,TGTGCCATCAGTACTGGACAGGGCGAGGGGGCTTTCTTT
-,TRBV15,-,TRBJ1-4,CATSREKGGQFNEKLFF,TGTGCCACCAGCAGAGAGAAGGGGGGGCAGTTTAATGAAAAACTGTTTTTT
-,TRBV28,-,TRBJ1-2,CASSLSSDNYGYTF,TGTGCCAGCAGTTTGTCCAGCGATAACTATGGCTACACCTTC
-,TRBV7-8,-,TRBJ1-1,CASSLFEGRTEAFF,TGTGCCAGCAGCTTATTTGAGGGAAGGACTGAAGCTTTCTTT
-,TRBV7-2,TRBD1,TRBJ2-1,CASRLRDREYNEQFF,TGTGCCAGCAGACTCCGGGACAGGGAATACAATGAGCAGTTCTTC
-,TRBV19,-,TRBJ2-5,CASTPGLLTSKTQYF,TGTGCCAGCACGCCAGGGCTCCTGACGTCGAAGACCCAGTACTTC
-,TRBV6-5,-,TRBJ1-6,CASRVSVDRNSPLHF,TGTGCCAGCAGGGTCTCAGTTGACAGGAATTCACCCCTCCACTTT
-,TRBV13,-,TRBJ2-3,CASSSPVSTDTQYF,TGTGCCAGCAGCAGCCCCGTGTCCACAGATACGCAGTATTTT
-,TRBV24-1,TRBD1,TRBJ2-2,CATSQIGQGAGELFF,TGTGCCACCAGCCAGATAGGACAGGGGGCTGGGGAGCTGTTTTTT
few,TRBV3-1/TRBV3-2,TRBD1,TRBJ1-6,CASSGGQGANSPLHF,TGTGCCAGCAGCGGGGGCCAGGGGGCGAATTCACCCCTCCACTTT
-,TRBV11-3,-,TRBJ1-6,CASSLRQSNSPLHF,TGTGCCAGCAGCTTAAGACAGTCGAATTCACCCCTCCACTTT
few,TRBV6-5,-,TRBJ1-5,CATGDTYSNQPQHF,TGTGCCACCGGGGACACCTATAGCAATCAGCCCCAGCATTTT
few,TRBV10-3,TRBD2,TRBJ2-2,CAISFSGTSDGGELFF,TGTGCCATCAGTTTCTCAGGCACTAGCGACGGTGGGGAGCTGTTTTTT
-,TRBV6-5,-,TRBJ1-2,CASGGDNYGYTF,TGTGCCAGCGGGGGGGATAACTATGGCTACACCTTC
-,TRBV10-3,TRBD2,TRBJ2-1,CAIRGLAVSEQFF,TGTGCCATCAGGGGACTAGCGGTTTCTGAGCAGTTCTTC
once,TRBV5-4,-,TRBJ2-5,CASSAGTREGETQYF,TGTGCCAGCAGCGCTGGGACTCGAGAGGGGGAGACCCAGTACTTC
-,TRBV7-9,TRBD1,TRBJ1-4,CASSPQGGYEKLFF,TGTGCCAGCAGCCCTCAGGGGGGTTATGAAAAACTGTTTTTT
-,TRBV29-1,TRBD2,TRBJ2-1,CSVGRLAGGNEQFF,TGCAGCGTCGGACGACTAGCGGGGGGTAATGAGCAGTTCTTC
-,TRBV27,-,TRBJ1-4,CASRKDRHNEKLFF,TGTGCCAGCAGGAAAGACAGACATAATGAAAAACTGTTTTTT
many,TRBV9,-,TRBJ2-5,CASSGRGSGQETQYF,TGTGCCAGCAGCGGGCGGGGTAGCGGCCAAGAGACCCAGTACTTC
-,TRBV7-2,TRBD2,TRBJ2-1,CASSFGTSGRRVGNEQFF,TGTGCCAGCAGCTTCGGGACTAGCGGGAGGAGGGTGGGCAATGAGCAGTTCTTC
-,TRBV29-1,-,TRBJ1-1,CSVGSRPGGMNTEAFF,TGCAGCGTGGGATCGAGACCGGGGGGCATGAACACTGAAGCTTTCTTT
-,TRBV5-1,TRBD1,TRBJ1-6,CASSLEGQGWSPLHF,TGCGCCAGCAGCTTGGAGGGACAGGGGTGGTCACCCCTCCACTTT
-,TRBV25-1,TRBD1,TRBJ2-1,CASSPPGQGYNEQFF,TGTGCCAGCAGTCCTCCGGGACAGGGATACAATGAGCAGTTCTTC
-,TRBV11-3,-,TRBJ2-2,CASSSRGRLTDTGELFF,TGTGCCAGCAGCTCCCGGGGGAGGTTGACGGACACCGGGGAGCTGTTTTTT
-,TRBV27,-,TRBJ1-5,CASSFKGVGQPQHF,TGTGCCAGCAGTTTTAAGGGGGTGGGCCAGCCCCAGCATTTT
-,TRBV6-1,-,TRBJ2-3,CASSERQGNTDTQYF,TGTGCCAGCAGTGAGCGGCAGGGTAACACAGATACGCAGTATTTT
once,TRBV5-6,TRBD1,TRBJ2-5,CASSPRGPETQYF,TGTGCCAGCAGCCCCAGGGGGCCTGAGACCCAGTACTTC